The 26 T cell receptor beta chains below were found in one sample sequenced in a study of blood T cell repertoires in COVID-19. Sequencing used immunoSEQ multiplex PCR; TCRdb keeps in-frame clones, though not all of them. The data show 300,000 or so clones, 70% to 90% seen once. The sequencing sample was made of peripheral blood. These TCRs come from a man aged 65-85 years with acute or convalescent COVID-19.

This rearrangement joins TRBV28 to TRBJ2-7, with TRBD1 identical over 8 bases. The CDR3 sequence is 15 residues long. Germline V gene sequence: CDR1 MDHEN, CDR2 SYDVKM. The trim removed 5 bases at V and 2 bases at J, leaving 8 bases unmatched. In DNA form, the CDR3 reads TGTGCCAGCAGTACCACAGGGGGTCTTCCCTACGAGCAGTACTTC. This gives the protein CASSTTGGLPYEQYF. The whole variable domain, filled in from reference TRBV28 and TRBJ2-7, reads DVKVTQSSRYLVKRTGEKVFLECVQDMDHENMFWYRQDPGLGLRLIYFSYDVKMKEKGDIPEGYSVSREKKERFSLILESASTNQTSMYLCASSTTGGLPYEQYFGPGTRLTVT.

This clone has a single count. This chain joins TRBV27 and TRBJ1-5; TRBD1 matches 8 bases. The V gene end was trimmed by 2 bases and the J gene end by 3 bases; junction bases not matched to a gene: 6. Looked up from germline, CDR1 is MNHEY and CDR2 is SMNVEV (reference sequence). The CDR3 is 16 residues long. CDR3 in amino acids: CASSLRRTGYNQPQHF. The CDR3, as DNA: TGTGCCAGCAGTTTACGAAGGACAGGGTACAATCAGCCCCAGCATTTT.

This clone was observed a single time. V and J are TRBV18 and TRBJ2-7, with a weak D call TRBD1 (5 bases). Trimming left V 6 bases short and J 1 base short, with 13 bases between. The CDR3 loop spans 14 amino acids. Germline V gene lookup returns CDR1 KGHSH and CDR2 LQKENI. The CDR3 region is CASSKGKASYEQYF. CDR3 DNA: TGTGCCAGCTCCAAGGGGAAGGCGTCCTACGAGCAGTACTTC.

The chain links TRBV5-1 to TRBJ2-7, with 8 nucleotides matching TRBD1. The CDR3 runs to 15 residues. J lost 10 bases, V lost 4 bases, and 16 bases had no gene match. Germline V CDR1 and CDR2: SGHRS, YFSETQ. The CDR3 DNA reads TGCGCCAGCAGCCCCGACAGGGGACCCTTCCTTCCTCAGTACTTC. It translates to CASSPDRGPFLPQYF.

This chain uses TRBV9 with TRBJ2-7; D may be TRBD2 (6 bases). The germline V and J ends were trimmed by 0 bases and 7 bases, with 20 bases remaining between them. CDR1 and CDR2 from the germline V gene are SGDLS and YYNGEE. The CDR3 is made up of 16 amino acids. CDR3 sequence: CASSVGGGAPSGEQYF. In DNA form, the CDR3 reads TGTGCCAGCAGCGTAGGGGGAGGAGCCCCTTCGGGAGAGCAGTACTTC.

The V gene is TRBV29-1, the J gene TRBJ2-4; D is unclear. This CDR3 is built from 12 residues. The V gene's germline CDR1 is SQVTM and CDR2 ANQGSEA. V gave up 4 bases and J gave up 8 bases, with 12 bases separating them. CDR3 sequence reads: CSVGTLRDIQYF. The CDR3 DNA is TGCAGCGTTGGTACCCTCCGGGACATTCAGTACTTC.

In its sample, this clone was seen once. The J gene is TRBJ2-7, the V gene TRBV6-5; 9 nucleotides match TRBD1. V dropped 6 bases and J dropped 5; count of bases not matched to a gene: 5. Germline V gives CDR1 MNHEY, CDR2 SVGAGI. CDR3 length: 13 residues. CDR3: CASSYRGPDEQYF. For the CDR3, the DNA is TGTGCCAGCAGCTACAGGGGGCCGGACGAGCAGTACTTC.

The V and J genes are TRBV19 and TRBJ2-5, with 11 bases identical to TRBD2. This CDR3 has 15 amino acids. Germline V lookup: CDR1 LNHDA, CDR2 SQIVND (reference sequence). J gave up 2 bases and V 4 bases, and 3 bases lay outside the gene matches. CDR3 bases: TGTGCCAGTAGTAAACTAGCGGGAGCACAAGAGACCCAGTACTTC. This encodes CASSKLAGAQETQYF.

This chain joins TRBV28 and TRBJ2-3, with 8 bases fitting TRBD1. Germline values: CDR1 MDHEN, CDR2 SYDVKM. The V gene end was trimmed by 2 bases and the J gene end by 2 bases; junction bases not matched to a gene: 3. The CDR3 contains 15 residues. The CDR3 bases are TGTGCCAGCAGTTTACCGGGACAGGTCACAGATACGCAGTATTTT. This translates into CASSLPGQVTDTQYF.

A single count supports this clone. The genes are TRBV6-2 or TRBV6-3 and TRBJ2-1, with TRBD2 identical over 9 bases. V trimming: 6 bases; J trimming: 1 base; junction bases outside the gene matches: 25. The CDR3 consists of 22 residues. Germline V gene data show CDR1 as MNHEY and CDR2 as SVGEGT. CDR3: CASSHIYFSDLSSGRSYNEQFF. DNA for the CDR3: TGTGCCAGCAGCCACATTTACTTTTCAGATCTTAGTAGCGGGAGATCCTACAATGAGCAGTTCTTC.

The chain has TRBV3-1 (or the pseudogene TRBV3-2) and TRBJ1-1; weak D call: TRBD1 (5 bases). Germline values: CDR1 LGHDT, CDR2 YNNKEL (reference sequence). The germline V and J ends were trimmed by 6 bases and 2 bases, with 13 bases remaining between them. The CDR3 extends over 14 amino acids. The CDR3 sequence is CASRRAGLNTEAFF. The CDR3 region has the DNA TGTGCCAGCAGACGAGCAGGGCTAAACACTGAAGCTTTCTTT.

Points on this clone: Other DNA sequences in the same sample also yield this CDR3. The chain links TRBV28 to TRBJ1-5; the D gene is possibly TRBD1 (6 bases). The CDR3 consists of 14 residues. Germline-derived CDR1 and CDR2 are MDHEN and SYDVKM. Trimming pared 5 bases from V and 0 bases from J, leaving 8 bases between. As DNA, the CDR3 is TGTGCCAGCAGTCAAGGGGGTAGCAATCAGCCCCAGCATTTT. It codes for CASSQGGSNQPQHF.

This clone was observed a few times. The V call is TRBV28, the J call TRBJ1-2; 9 bases line up with TRBD1. The CDR3 length is 13 residues. The germline gives CDR1 MDHEN, CDR2 SYDVKM. The junction had 4 bases not matched to a gene; V was cut back by 3 bases and J by 8 bases. The CDR3 spells CASSLGQGFGYTF. The CDR3 region has the DNA TGTGCCAGCAGTTTGGGACAGGGCTTCGGCTACACCTTC.

The chain uses TRBV5-1 and TRBJ1-1; 7 nucleotides line up with TRBD1. The CDR3 spans 13 residues. V dropped 4 bases and J dropped 4; count of bases not matched to a gene: 4. Germline lookup yields CDR1 SGHRS and CDR2 YFSETQ. DNA of the CDR3: TGCGCCAGCAGCGTGACAGGGACCACTGAAGCTTTCTTT. It is translated as CASSVTGTTEAFF.

The CDR3 DNA follows: TGTGCCAGCAGCATGGACGGGGGAACTAGCACAGATACGCAGTATTTT. Amino acid sequence: CASSMDGGTSTDTQYF. The V and J genes are TRBV5-5 and TRBJ2-3; tentatively, D is TRBD2 (6 bases). The germline V and J ends were trimmed by 4 bases and 0 bases, with 15 bases remaining between them. This CDR3 has 16 residues. CDR1 is SGHKS and CDR2 is YYEKEE in the germline V gene (reference sequence). The full variable domain, in which reference TRBV5-5 and TRBJ2-3 provide the parts outside the CDR3, is DAGVTQSPTHLIKTRGQQVTLRCSPISGHKSVSWYQQVLGQGPQFIFQYYEKEERGRGNFPDRFSARQFPNYSSELNVNALLLGDSALYLCASSMDGGTSTDTQYFGPGTRLTVL.

This chain connects TRBV5-6 to TRBJ1-2; maybe TRBD1 (5 bases). Germline V gene lookup returns CDR1 SGHDT and CDR2 YYEEEE. Trimming shortened V by 9 bases and J by 6 bases, and 18 bases separated the two germline ends. This CDR3 contains 13 residues. CDR3 DNA: TGTGCCACCCGACCTACAAAAGGGGATGGCTACACCTTC. Its protein product is CATRPTKGDGYTF.

The genes are TRBV7-2 and TRBJ2-7, with D unresolved. This CDR3 contains 11 residues. V lost 5 bases and J 2 bases, leaving 4 bases between the germline ends. The germline gives CDR1 SGHTA, CDR2 FQGNSA. The CDR3 nucleotides read TGTGCCAGCAGCCCAGCCTACGAGCAGTACTTC. This translates into CASSPAYEQYF.

This clone was observed a few times. The rearrangement uses TRBV7-2 and TRBJ1-2; 8 bases align to TRBD1. V dropped 0 bases and J dropped 2; count of bases not matched to a gene: 5. Germline lookup yields CDR1 SGHTA and CDR2 FQGNSA. The CDR3 covers 16 residues. For the CDR3, the DNA is TGTGCCAGCAGCTTAGCTTCGACAGGGGCCAACTATGGCTACACCTTC. Protein: CASSLASTGANYGYTF.

The CDR3 protein is CASSIPTGLTDTQYF. The CDR3 coding sequence is TGTGCCAGTAGTATTCCGACAGGGCTCACAGATACGCAGTATTTT. This sequence joins TRBV19 and TRBJ2-3, with 7 bases matching TRBD1. Germline lookup yields CDR1 LNHDA and CDR2 SQIVND (reference sequence). V lost 3 bases to trimming and J lost 2 bases; unmatched junction nucleotides: 5. This CDR3 region has 15 residues.

The DNA of the CDR3 is TGTGCCAGCAGCCAACAACAGGGGAATGAGCAGTTCTTC. The encoded protein is CASSQQQGNEQFF. This chain uses TRBV3-1 (or the pseudogene TRBV3-2) with TRBJ2-1, with TRBD1 matching over 7 bases. V lost 2 bases and J lost 7; bases outside the gene matches: 2. CDR3 size: 13 residues. Per germline, CDR1 LGHDT and CDR2 YNNKEL (reference sequence).

The V gene is TRBV5-6, the J gene TRBJ1-1; 10 bases line up with TRBD1. The CDR3 has 16 amino acids. Unmatched junction bases numbered 11, after V lost 5 bases and J lost 4 bases. Germline lookup yields CDR1 SGHDT and CDR2 YYEEEE. The CDR3 is CASSLPGQGYLTEAFF. The DNA of the CDR3 is TGTGCCAGCAGTTTGCCGGGACAGGGGTACCTCACTGAAGCTTTCTTT.

The genes are TRBV5-8 and TRBJ1-1; D uncertain. V was trimmed by 0 bases and J by 3 bases, leaving 9 bases between them. CDR1 is SGHTS and CDR2 is YDEGEE in the germline V gene. The CDR3 has 14 residues. CDR3 region: CASSLVAGYTEAFF. In DNA, the CDR3 is TGTGCCAGCAGCTTGGTCGCGGGGTACACTGAAGCTTTCTTT.

The chain has TRBV5-1 and TRBJ2-1; D is unclear. V lost 0 bases, J lost 8 bases, and 9 bases lay in between. The CDR3 has 13 residues. Germline assignment: CDR1 SGHRS and CDR2 YFSETQ. The CDR3 protein is CASSLAGRDEQFF. DNA for the CDR3: TGCGCCAGCAGCTTGGCCGGTCGGGATGAGCAGTTCTTC. Together with reference TRBV5-1 and TRBJ2-1, the CDR3 gives the full variable domain: KAGVTQTPRYLIKTRGQQVTLSCSPISGHRSVSWYQQTPGQGLQFLFEYFSETQRNKGNFPGRFSGRQFSNSRSEMNVSTLELGDSALYLCASSLAGRDEQFFGPGTRLTVL.

This clone was recorded only once. This CDR3 is also generated by other DNA sequences in the sample. The J gene is TRBJ2-3, the V gene TRBV29-1; 8 bases are a match to TRBD1. Germline V gives CDR1 SQVTM, CDR2 ANQGSEA. V lost 7 bases, J lost 1 base, and 4 bases stayed unmatched. CDR3 length: 13 amino acids. The CDR3 DNA sequence: TGCAGCGGAGACAGGGGCGGCACAGATACGCAGTATTTT. Translated, it gives CSGDRGGTDTQYF.

The V call is TRBV5-6, the J call TRBJ1-1, with D possibly being TRBD1 (6 bases). Trimming took off 4 bases at V and 1 base at J, with 8 bases between the two ends. Germline V lookup: CDR1 SGHDT, CDR2 YYEEEE. The CDR3 is 13 residues long. The CDR3 loop reads CASSQDRNTEAFF. The DNA for the CDR3 is TGTGCCAGCAGCCAGGACAGGAACACTGAAGCTTTCTTT.

This rearrangement joins TRBV5-8 to TRBJ2-5; maybe TRBD2 (5 bases). The CDR3 has 13 residues. Germline assignment: CDR1 SGHTS and CDR2 YDEGEE. The germline V and J ends were trimmed by 9 bases and 7 bases, with 19 bases remaining between them. CDR3 DNA: TGTGCCAAAGGCCCGGCCGGGGTTGGGACCCAGTACTTC. Translated: CAKGPAGVGTQYF.